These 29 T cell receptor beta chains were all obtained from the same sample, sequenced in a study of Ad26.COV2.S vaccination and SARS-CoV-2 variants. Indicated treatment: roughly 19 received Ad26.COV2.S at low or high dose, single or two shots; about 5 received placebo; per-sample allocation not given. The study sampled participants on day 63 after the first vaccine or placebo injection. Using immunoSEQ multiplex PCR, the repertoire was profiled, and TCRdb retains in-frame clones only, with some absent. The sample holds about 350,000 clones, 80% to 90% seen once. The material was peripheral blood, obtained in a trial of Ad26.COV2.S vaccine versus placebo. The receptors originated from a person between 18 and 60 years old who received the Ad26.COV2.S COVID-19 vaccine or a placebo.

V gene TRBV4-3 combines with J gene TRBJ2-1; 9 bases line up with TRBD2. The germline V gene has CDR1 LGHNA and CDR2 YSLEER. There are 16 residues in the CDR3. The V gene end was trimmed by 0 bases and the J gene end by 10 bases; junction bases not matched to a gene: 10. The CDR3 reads CASSQDPGAGGWEQFF. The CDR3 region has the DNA TGCGCCAGCAGCCAAGACCCGGGAGCGGGGGGATGGGAGCAGTTCTTC.

The CDR3 DNA reads TGTGCCATCAGTGATGGGGAGGTTAACTATGGCTACACCTTC. Residues: CAISDGEVNYGYTF. This chain uses TRBV10-3 with TRBJ1-2; no clear D gene. V was cut by 3 bases and J by 1 base, with 9 bases left in between. Per the germline V gene, CDR1 is ENHRY and CDR2 is SYGVKD. The CDR3 covers 14 residues.

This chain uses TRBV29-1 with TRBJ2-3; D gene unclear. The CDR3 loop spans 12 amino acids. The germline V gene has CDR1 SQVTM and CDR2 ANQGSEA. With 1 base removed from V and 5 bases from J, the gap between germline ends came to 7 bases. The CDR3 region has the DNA TGCAGCGTTGAAGGGGCGAAAGATACGCAGTATTTT. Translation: CSVEGAKDTQYF.

CDR3: CASSWDLSGRVQDEQFF. DNA for the CDR3: TGTGCCAGCAGCTGGGATCTGAGCGGGAGGGTTCAGGATGAGCAGTTCTTC. J is TRBJ2-1 and V is TRBV5-8; TRBD2 aligns across 10 bases. Losses at the gene ends were 3 bases for V and 8 bases for J; bases not matched to a gene: 14. The germline CDR1 and CDR2 sequences are SGHTS and YDEGEE. The CDR3 has 17 residues.

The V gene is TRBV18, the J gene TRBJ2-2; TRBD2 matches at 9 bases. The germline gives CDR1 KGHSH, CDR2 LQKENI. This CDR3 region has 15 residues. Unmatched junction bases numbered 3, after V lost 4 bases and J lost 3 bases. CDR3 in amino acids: CASSLAGVDTGELFF. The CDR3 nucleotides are TGTGCCAGCTCACTAGCGGGGGTCGACACCGGGGAGCTGTTTTTT.

In DNA, the CDR3 is TGTGCCAGCTCAATGCCGGGAGCCGAGGGGTATGGCTACACCTTC. Its protein product is CASSMPGAEGYGYTF. The chain combines TRBV18 with TRBJ1-2, with D perhaps matching TRBD1 (5 bases). V lost 5 bases to trimming and J lost 5 bases, with 18 bases between them. The CDR3 is made up of 15 amino acids. Germline V gives CDR1 KGHSH, CDR2 LQKENI.

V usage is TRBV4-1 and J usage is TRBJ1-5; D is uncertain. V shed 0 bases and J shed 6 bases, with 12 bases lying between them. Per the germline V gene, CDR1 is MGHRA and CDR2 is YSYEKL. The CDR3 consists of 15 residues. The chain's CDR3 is CASSQDITKSQPQHF. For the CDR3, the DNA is TGCGCCAGCAGCCAAGATATAACCAAGAGTCAGCCCCAGCATTTT.

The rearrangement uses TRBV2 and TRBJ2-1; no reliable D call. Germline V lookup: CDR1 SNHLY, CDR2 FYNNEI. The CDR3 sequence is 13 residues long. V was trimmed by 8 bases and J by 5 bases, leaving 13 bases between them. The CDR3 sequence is CASGRSSHNEQFF. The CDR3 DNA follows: TGTGCCAGCGGACGGTCATCCCACAATGAGCAGTTCTTC.

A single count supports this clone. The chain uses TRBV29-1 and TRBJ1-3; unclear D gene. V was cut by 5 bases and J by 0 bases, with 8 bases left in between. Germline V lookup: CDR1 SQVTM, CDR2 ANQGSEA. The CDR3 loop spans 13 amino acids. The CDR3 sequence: CSVWAGSGNTIYF. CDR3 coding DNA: TGCAGCGTTTGGGCAGGCTCTGGAAACACCATATATTTT.

The CDR3, as DNA: TGTGCCAGCAGTTTCGGCGGAAAAACCTACGAGCAGTACTTC. It yields the protein CASSFGGKTYEQYF. This chain uses TRBV28 with TRBJ2-7; no clear D. Trimming left V 3 bases short and J 2 bases short, with 11 bases between. The CDR3 contains 14 residues. CDR1 is MDHEN and CDR2 is SYDVKM in the germline V gene.

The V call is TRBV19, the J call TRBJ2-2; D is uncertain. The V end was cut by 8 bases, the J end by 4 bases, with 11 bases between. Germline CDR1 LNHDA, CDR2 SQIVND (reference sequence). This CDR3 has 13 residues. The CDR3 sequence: CASEAPLTGELFF. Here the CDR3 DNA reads TGTGCCAGTGAGGCTCCCCTCACCGGGGAGCTGTTTTTT.

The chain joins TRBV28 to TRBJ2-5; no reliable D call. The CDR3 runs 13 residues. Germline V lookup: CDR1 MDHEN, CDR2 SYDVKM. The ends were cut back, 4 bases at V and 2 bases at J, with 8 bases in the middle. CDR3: CASSSTTQETQYF. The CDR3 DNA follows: TGTGCCAGCAGTTCTACAACACAAGAGACCCAGTACTTC.

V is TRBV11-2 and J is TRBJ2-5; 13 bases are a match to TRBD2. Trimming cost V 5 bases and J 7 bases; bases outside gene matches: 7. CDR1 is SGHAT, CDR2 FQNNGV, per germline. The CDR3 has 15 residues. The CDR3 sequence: CASSGGLAGSGTQYF. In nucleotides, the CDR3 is TGTGCCAGCAGCGGGGGACTAGCGGGGTCCGGGACCCAGTACTTC.

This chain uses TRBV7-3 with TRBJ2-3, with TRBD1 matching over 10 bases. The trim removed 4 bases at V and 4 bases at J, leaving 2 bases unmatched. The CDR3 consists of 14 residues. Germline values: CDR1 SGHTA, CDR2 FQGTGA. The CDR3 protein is CASSWTGGPDTQYF. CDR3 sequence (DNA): TGTGCCAGCAGCTGGACAGGGGGGCCAGATACGCAGTATTTT.

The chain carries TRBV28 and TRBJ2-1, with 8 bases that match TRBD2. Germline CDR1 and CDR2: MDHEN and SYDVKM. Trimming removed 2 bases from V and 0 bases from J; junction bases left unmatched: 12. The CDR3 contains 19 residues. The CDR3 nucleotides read TGTGCCAGCAGTTTAGGGGGAATCGGACTAGCCGGCTCCTACAATGAGCAGTTCTTC. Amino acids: CASSLGGIGLAGSYNEQFF.

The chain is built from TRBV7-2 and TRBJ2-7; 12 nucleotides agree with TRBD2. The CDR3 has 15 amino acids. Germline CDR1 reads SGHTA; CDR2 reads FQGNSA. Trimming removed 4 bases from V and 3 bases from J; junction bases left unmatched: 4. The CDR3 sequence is CASSWTSGTHYEQYF. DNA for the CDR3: TGTGCCAGCAGCTGGACTAGCGGGACCCACTACGAGCAGTACTTC.

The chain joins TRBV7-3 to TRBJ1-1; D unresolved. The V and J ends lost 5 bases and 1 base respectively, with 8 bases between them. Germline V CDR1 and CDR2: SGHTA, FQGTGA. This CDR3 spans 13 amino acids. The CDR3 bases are TGTGCCAGCAGCACAACAGCGAACACTGAAGCTTTCTTT. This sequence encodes CASSTTANTEAFF. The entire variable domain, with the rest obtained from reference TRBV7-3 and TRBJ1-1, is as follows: GAGVSQTPSNKVTEKGKYVELRCDPISGHTALYWYRQSLGQGPEFLIYFQGTGAADDSGLPNDRFFAVRPEGSVSTLKIQRTERGDSAVYLCASSTTANTEAFFGQGTRLTVV.

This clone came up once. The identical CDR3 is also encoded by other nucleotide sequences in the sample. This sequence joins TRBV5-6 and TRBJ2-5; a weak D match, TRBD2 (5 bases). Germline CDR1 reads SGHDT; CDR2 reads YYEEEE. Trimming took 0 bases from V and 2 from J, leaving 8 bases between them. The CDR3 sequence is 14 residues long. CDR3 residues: CASSLVGGQETQYF. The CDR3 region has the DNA TGTGCCAGCAGCTTGGTTGGAGGACAAGAGACCCAGTACTTC.

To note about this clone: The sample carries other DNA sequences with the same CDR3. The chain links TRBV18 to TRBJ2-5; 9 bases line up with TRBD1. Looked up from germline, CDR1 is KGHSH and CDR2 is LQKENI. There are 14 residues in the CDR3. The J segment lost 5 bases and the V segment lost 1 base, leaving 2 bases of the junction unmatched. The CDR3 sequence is CASSPLGQGETQYF. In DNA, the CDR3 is TGTGCCAGCTCACCACTAGGACAGGGGGAGACCCAGTACTTC.

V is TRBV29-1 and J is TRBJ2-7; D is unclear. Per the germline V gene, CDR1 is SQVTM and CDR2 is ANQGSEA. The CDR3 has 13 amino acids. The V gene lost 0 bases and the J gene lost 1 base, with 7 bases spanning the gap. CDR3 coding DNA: TGCAGCGTTGAAGATCGTCAGTCCTACGAGCAGTACTTC. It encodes CSVEDRQSYEQYF.

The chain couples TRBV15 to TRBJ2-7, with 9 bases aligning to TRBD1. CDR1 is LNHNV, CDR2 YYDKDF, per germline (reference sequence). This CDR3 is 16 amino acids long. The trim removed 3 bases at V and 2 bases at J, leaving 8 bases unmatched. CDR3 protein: CATSSLRGQGAYEQYF. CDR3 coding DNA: TGTGCCACCAGCAGTCTCAGGGGACAGGGCGCCTACGAGCAGTACTTC.

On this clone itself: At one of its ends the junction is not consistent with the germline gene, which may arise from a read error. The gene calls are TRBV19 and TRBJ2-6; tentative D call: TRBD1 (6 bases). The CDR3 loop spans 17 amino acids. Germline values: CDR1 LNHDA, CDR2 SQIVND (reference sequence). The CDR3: CASSLDPPGAGANVLTF. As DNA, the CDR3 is TGTGCCAGTAGTCTAGACCCCCCAGGGGCTGGGGCCAACGTCCTGACTTTC.

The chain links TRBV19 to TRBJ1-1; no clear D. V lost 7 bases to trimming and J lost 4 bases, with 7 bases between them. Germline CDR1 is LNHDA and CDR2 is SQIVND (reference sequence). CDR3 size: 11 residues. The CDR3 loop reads CASNWGTEAFF. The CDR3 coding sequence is TGTGCCAGTAATTGGGGCACTGAAGCTTTCTTT.

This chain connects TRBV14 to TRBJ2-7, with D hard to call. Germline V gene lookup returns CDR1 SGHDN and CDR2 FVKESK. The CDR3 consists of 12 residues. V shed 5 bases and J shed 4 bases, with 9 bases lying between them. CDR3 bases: TGTGCCAGCAGCTCCGACCTGTACGAGCAGTACTTC. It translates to CASSSDLYEQYF. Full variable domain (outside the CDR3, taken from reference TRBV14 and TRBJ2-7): EAGVTQFPSHSVIEKGQTVTLRCDPISGHDNLYWYRRVMGKEIKFLLHFVKESKQDESGMPNNRFLAERTGGTYSTLKVQPAELEDSGVYFCASSSDLYEQYFGPGTRLTVT.

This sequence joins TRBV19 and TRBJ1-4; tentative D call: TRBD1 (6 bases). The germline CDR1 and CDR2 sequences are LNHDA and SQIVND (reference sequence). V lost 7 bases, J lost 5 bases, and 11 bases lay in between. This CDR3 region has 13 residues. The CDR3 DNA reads TGTGCCAGTAATCAGGGGTCGAATGAAAAACTGTTTTTT. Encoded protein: CASNQGSNEKLFF. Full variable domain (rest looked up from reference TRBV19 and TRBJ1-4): DGGITQSPKYLFRKEGQNVTLSCEQNLNHDAMYWYRQDPGQGLRLIYYSQIVNDFQKGDIAEGYSVSREKKESFPLTVTSAQKNPTAFYLCASNQGSNEKLFFGSGTQLSVL.

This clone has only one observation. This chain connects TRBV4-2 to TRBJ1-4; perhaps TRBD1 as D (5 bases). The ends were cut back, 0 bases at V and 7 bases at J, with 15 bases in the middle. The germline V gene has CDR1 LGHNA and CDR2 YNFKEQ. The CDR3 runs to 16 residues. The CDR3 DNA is TGTGCCAGCAGCCAAGATCTGCAGGGAGGTTTTGAAAAACTGTTTTTT. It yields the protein CASSQDLQGGFEKLFF.

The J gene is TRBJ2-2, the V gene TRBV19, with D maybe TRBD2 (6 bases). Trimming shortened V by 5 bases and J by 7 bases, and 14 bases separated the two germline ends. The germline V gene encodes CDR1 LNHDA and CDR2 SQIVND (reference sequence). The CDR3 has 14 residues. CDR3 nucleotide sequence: TGTGCCAGTAGTCCGTCGGGAGCTCTCGGGGAGCTGTTTTTT. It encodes CASSPSGALGELFF.

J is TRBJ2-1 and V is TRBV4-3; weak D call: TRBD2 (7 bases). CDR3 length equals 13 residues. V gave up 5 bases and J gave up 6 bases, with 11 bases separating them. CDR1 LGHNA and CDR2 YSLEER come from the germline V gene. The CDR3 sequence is CASSWGGGNEQFF. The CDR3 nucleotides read TGCGCCAGCAGCTGGGGGGGCGGCAATGAGCAGTTCTTC.

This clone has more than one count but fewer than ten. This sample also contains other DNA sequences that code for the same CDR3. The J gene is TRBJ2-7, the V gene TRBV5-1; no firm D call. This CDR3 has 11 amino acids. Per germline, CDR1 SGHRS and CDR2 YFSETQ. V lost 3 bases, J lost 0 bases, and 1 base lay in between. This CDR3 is CASSSSYEQYF. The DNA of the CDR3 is TGCGCCAGCAGCTCCTCCTACGAGCAGTACTTC.